Below, one T cell receptor (beta chain) is given with its context. Its recognized antigen is unknown. Base qualities were left out, and no much larger clone turns up one base away. Receptor amplification or capture employed PCR. Sequencing was performed on an Illumina HiSeq 2500. Unique molecular identifiers were incorporated into TCR beta cDNA libraries to reduce PCR and sequencing biases. Some 500,000 cDNA molecules were obtained for every 1 to 10 million input T cells, so each molecule roughly corresponded to one T cell. Patient libraries were prepared and sequenced with the same protocol used for the earlier healthy control dataset. Samples belonging to the same batch were prepared together, multiplexed and sequenced on a shared HiSeq lane. Regarding the original processing steps: MIGEC was used to process the raw barcoded reads, and molecular identifier groups with only a single read were discarded before consensus assembly and CDR3 extraction. Clonotype tables were post-analysed with VDJtools, normalizing diversity by down-sampling all datasets to the smallest sample size. To correct batch-related cross-sample contamination, repertoire overlap clustering matched CDR3 amino acid sequences but not nucleotide sequences. TCRdb reran the public reads through fastp at Q25 and MiXCR, keeping productive beta chains. Duplicate CDR3 protein sequences are folded into a single record with the most common DNA and genes. TCRdb, rather than the study authors, made the V and J calls. The sample data list about 540,000 distinct CDR3 sequences, and about a third of these were observed just once. The ten largest clones take up 4.5% to 7.5% of the sample.

Relative to germline, V is 4 bases shorter and J is 13 bases shorter, with 20 bases between their ends. The germline V gene specifies SGDLS as CDR1 and YYNGEE as CDR2. There are 13 amino acids in the CDR3, from cysteine to phenylalanine inclusive. This entry keeps only the CDR3 DNA: 39 bases, framed from base 1. This sample is drawn from a study of post-analysis software for immune sequencing data (dated by TCRdb to the mid-2010s). General notes on the study: Relapsing-remitting, secondary progressive and progressive-relapsing multiple sclerosis were recorded as disease courses, and subtype annotation was lacking for some patients. The patient repertoires were compared against approximately twelve previously published healthy control repertoires obtained from donors aged roughly 6 to 28 years. A subset of samples was prepared in parallel using single-end sample barcoding, then pooled and co-amplified after Illumina adapter ligation. Findings and caveats that apply to the study as a whole: When samples were clustered directly using the F measure, samples prepared in the same batch co-clustered strongly, which prompted a batch-effect correction. Significantly higher frequencies in patients than in controls were found for roughly 5 TRBV segments, including TRBV5-6, TRBV5-1 and TRBV20-1. The control group was slightly older than the multiple sclerosis patient group. Normalized Chao1 diversity was significantly lower in multiple sclerosis patients than controls, suggesting substantial peripheral T-cell clonal expansion.

TCR beta repertoires were profiled from peripheral blood of approximately 13 young patients with multiple sclerosis to demonstrate the VDJtools post-analysis software. Multiple sclerosis patients were children and adolescents aged about 6 to 16 years. The sequence derives from a girl aged 2-17 years with multiple sclerosis. The receptor chain draws on TRBV9 and TRBJ1-2; the best D guess is TRBD1, with 5 bases matching. The sequenced sample consisted of blood. The sequenced DNA: TGTGCCAGCAGCACGCCTGGGGGTAGCGAGGTCACCTTC. Its translation reads: CASSTPGGSEVTF.